Listed below are T cell receptor beta chains from one sample, sequenced in a study of shared clonotypes between healthy human individuals. Only in-frame clones appear in the TCRdb table, and some are missing; sequencing was by immunoSEQ multiplex PCR. The top ten hold around 0.47% of the sample, which has approximately 1.1 million clones, 75% to 80% seen once. The sample taken for sequencing was memory CD4+ T cells from PBMCs. The source of these receptors is a man aged 18 to 30 in good health. Some clones in this sample may be carry-over from other donors' samples. The CDR3 runs from the conserved cysteine through the conserved F or W. The D gene is left open where the match is weak. Clone size is shown for a subset of rows, as once, few, many or a class of expanded clone.

NA | NA | TRBJ1-5 | TRBV6-6 | CASTNSGGQPQHF | TGTGCCAGCACCAACAGTGGCGGGCAGCCCCAGCATTTT
NA | NA | TRBJ2-3 | TRBV19 | CASSVQWWDTQYF | TGTGCCAGTAGTGTCCAGTGGTGGGATACGCAGTATTTT
NA | TRBD2 | TRBJ2-1 | TRBV5-1 | CASSFLAGGVVDEQFF | TGCGCCAGCAGCTTTCTGGCGGGAGGAGTTGTAGATGAGCAGTTCTTC
NA | TRBD1 | TRBJ2-7 | TRBV29-1 | CSVLPGQGTYEQYF | TGCAGCGTGCTACCGGGACAGGGTACCTACGAGCAGTACTTC
NA | NA | TRBJ1-2 | TRBV6-6 | CASSWGRGYGYTF | TGTGCCAGCAGTTGGGGTAGGGGCTATGGCTACACCTTC
NA | NA | TRBJ1-1 | TRBV18 | CASSPPGGTEAFF | TGTGCCAGCTCACCCCCGGGGGGCACTGAAGCTTTCTTT
once | NA | TRBJ2-2 | TRBV28 | CASSLRLPGELFF | TGTGCCAGCAGTTTACGGCTGCCTGGGGAGCTGTTTTTT
NA | TRBD2 | TRBJ2-3 | TRBV4-3 | CASSQAGEGGTDTQYF | TGCGCCAGCAGCCAAGCTGGGGAGGGAGGCACAGATACGCAGTATTTT
few | NA | TRBJ1-1 | TRBV9 | CASSVDSGRPEAFF | TGTGCCAGCAGCGTAGATTCCGGGAGGCCTGAAGCTTTCTTT
NA | TRBD1 | TRBJ2-7 | TRBV27 | CASRTGTGAYEQYF | TGTGCCAGCAGGACCGGGACAGGGGCCTACGAGCAGTACTTC
NA | NA | TRBJ2-6 | TRBV6-5 | CASSYSSRAGANVLTF | TGTGCCAGCAGTTACTCCTCCAGGGCTGGGGCCAACGTCCTGACTTTC
NA | NA | TRBJ2-7 | TRBV7-8 | CASSAEQGVLYEQYF | TGTGCCAGCAGCGCCGAACAGGGAGTTCTCTACGAGCAGTACTTC
NA | NA | TRBJ1-1 | TRBV2 | CASSESGPTEAFF | TGTGCCAGCAGTGAGTCAGGGCCCACTGAAGCTTTCTTT
NA | TRBD1 | TRBJ2-7 | TRBV30 | CAWSGSGGLEQYF | TGTGCCTGGAGCGGATCAGGGGGCCTCGAGCAGTACTTC
NA | NA | TRBJ1-2 | TRBV5-4 | CASSPPQAGERGYTF | TGTGCCAGCAGCCCCCCCCAGGCAGGGGAACGTGGCTACACCTTC
NA | NA | TRBJ1-2 | TRBV4-2 | CASSQVGSNYGYTF | TGTGCCAGCAGCCAAGTCGGGTCTAACTATGGCTACACCTTC
NA | NA | TRBJ2-2 | TRBV28 | CASSSGRWGELFF | TGTGCCAGCAGTAGCGGGCGGTGGGGGGAGCTGTTTTTT
NA | NA | TRBJ1-2 | TRBV2 | CASAAAGLYGYTF | TGTGCCAGCGCGGCAGCAGGACTTTATGGCTACACCTTC
NA | NA | TRBJ2-1 | TRBV7-3 | CASSLKGSTYNEQFF | TGTGCCAGCAGCTTAAAGGGGTCGACCTACAATGAGCAGTTCTTC
NA | TRBD2 | TRBJ2-1 | TRBV28 | CASSLVGLAGSTYNEQFF | TGTGCCAGCAGTTTAGTTGGGCTAGCGGGCTCAACCTACAATGAGCAGTTCTTC
NA | NA | TRBJ1-3 | TRBV28 | CASSTQGRGNTIYF | TGTGCCAGCAGCACCCAGGGGCGAGGAAACACCATATATTTT
NA | NA | TRBJ1-2 | TRBV5-1 | CASSPAPTYGYTF | TGCGCCAGCAGCCCTGCACCGACCTATGGCTACACCTTC
NA | NA | TRBJ1-2 | TRBV28 | CASRTNREARGYTF | TGTGCCAGCAGGACTAACAGGGAGGCCCGAGGCTACACCTTC
NA | NA | TRBJ1-3 | TRBV5-1 | CASSLGPPDSGNTIYF | TGCGCCAGCAGCTTGGGGCCTCCTGACTCTGGAAACACCATATATTTT
NA | TRBD1 | TRBJ2-2 | TRBV11-3 | CASSLHRGTGTGELFF | TGTGCCAGCAGCCTACACAGGGGTACGGGTACCGGGGAGCTGTTTTTT
NA | NA | TRBJ2-5 | TRBV5-1 | CASSLGRSQETQYF | TGCGCCAGCAGCTTGGGGAGATCCCAAGAGACCCAGTACTTC
many | NA | TRBJ2-1 | TRBV14 | CASTRGSSYNEQFF | TGTGCCAGCACCCGAGGTAGCTCCTACAATGAGCAGTTCTTC
NA | NA | TRBJ2-2 | TRBV28 | CASTNRGGELFF | TGTGCCAGCACAAATAGAGGGGGGGAGCTGTTTTTT
NA | NA | TRBJ2-1 | TRBV6-5 | CASSYSAFSEQFF | TGTGCCAGCAGTTACTCGGCGTTTAGTGAGCAGTTCTTC